This T cell receptor (beta chain) was recovered during a study of shared clonotypes between healthy human individuals. Some clones are missing from TCRdb's copy, which holds only in-frame ones; the method was immunoSEQ multiplex PCR. The table has about 2.1 million clones, 90% to 95% seen once; the top ten hold around 1.8%. Trimming stripped 3 bases from V and 4 bases from J, with 4 bases between. Germline CDR1 reads MGHRA; CDR2 reads YSYEKL. The CDR3 loop spans 12 amino acids. Note on this clone: The identical CDR3 is also encoded by other nucleotide sequences in the sample.

CD45RO-negative, CCR7-selected cells formed the naive CD8 fraction, which excluded terminally differentiated effector memory CD45RA+ cells. V gene TRBV4-1 combines with J gene TRBJ1-5; D not resolved. Material: naive CD8+ T cells from PBMCs. This TCR came from a man aged 18 to 29 in good health. Some clones in this sample may be carry-over from other donors' samples. The chain's CDR3 is CASSQDNQPQHF. In DNA, the CDR3 is TGCGCCAGCAGCCAGGATAATCAGCCCCAGCATTTT.